These T cell receptor beta chains were read from a single sample in a study of regulatory T cells in long-lasting Graves disease. TCRdb reprocessed the multiplex PCR reads via MiXCR and lists one record per CDR3 protein. The repertoire holds about 460,000 distinct CDR3 sequences, about 20% seen once, with roughly 13% in the top ten. Sequenced here: peripheral blood mononuclear cells (PBMCs), sampled when the disease was refractory, from a patient treated with antithyroid drugs. Receptors were obtained from a female donor with Graves disease. Both conserved end residues are part of each CDR3. The D gene is left open where the match is weak.

NA | TRBV11-2 | 17 | CASSLDLLDSDTYEQYF
NA | TRBV7-9 | 17 | CASSLAQVRGRDVGYTF
TRBD1 | TRBV11-1 | 14 | CASSPDRSSEFQYF
TRBD2 | TRBV28 | 15 | CASSFGRGGPDTQYF
NA | TRBV14 | 15 | CASSSLGKMVHEQYF
NA | TRBV20-1 | 13 | CSARVSGGPEAFF
NA | TRBV6-2/TRBV6-3 | 13 | CASSYSQSRGYTF
TRBD1 | TRBV18 | 15 | CASSPPGQGDAEQFF
NA | TRBV24-1 | 12 | CATSDSGNTIYF
TRBD1 | TRBV7-2 | 14 | CASSLERQGYGYTF
TRBD1 | TRBV19 | 15 | CASSIQGAGNTEAFF
NA | TRBV29-1 | 13 | CSVAPAQGEKLFF
TRBD1 | TRBV28 | 20 | CASSYLKTFLRTGVSGGYTF
NA | TRBV6-1 | 14 | CASAYSGGNQPQHF
NA | TRBV7-6 | 13 | CASRSRDNQEAFF
TRBD2 | TRBV6-1 | 15 | CASTYGLAGDYEQYF
NA | TRBV5-6 | 13 | CASSLTGWEGYTF
NA | TRBV6-2/TRBV6-3 | 13 | CATAHGAKNIQYF
TRBD1 | TRBV3-1 | 15 | CASSPRTGRLYEQYF
NA | TRBV5-1 | 15 | CASSWGPGSNQPQHF
NA | TRBV7-2 | 15 | CASSSASHSNQPQHF
NA | TRBV30 | 13 | CAWRVIGVETQYF
TRBD1 | TRBV20-1 | 14 | CSALRTGSTGELFF
NA | TRBV28 | 13 | CASSLLGIHEQYF
NA | TRBV19 | 15 | CASSPSTGVNTEAFF
TRBD2 | TRBV10-3 | 17 | CAISESLAGANTGELFF
NA | TRBV6-2/TRBV6-3 | 14 | CALLEEGANYGYTF
NA | TRBV12-3/TRBV12-4 | 16 | CASSLAGSSYNSPLHF
TRBD1 | TRBV6-5 | 15 | CASSYEGTGGHIQYF
NA | TRBV4-2 | 15 | CASSQSPGVGEKLFF
TRBD2 | TRBV6-1 | 15 | CASSGGGTSQETQYF
NA | TRBV6-2/TRBV6-3 | 12 | CASSYVGSPLHF
TRBD1 | TRBV28 | 18 | CASNPSHRTGGRNQPQHF
NA | TRBV10-3 | 13 | CAISEQYNQPQHF
NA | TRBV6-1 | 12 | CASRQYSYEQYF
NA | TRBV27 | 13 | CASSPLGGNEQYF
TRBD2 | TRBV11-2 | 14 | CASSLAGTSGEQFF
TRBD1 | TRBV16 | 15 | CASSQLGTGYTEAFF
NA | TRBV28 | 17 | CASKYMLPTSSYNEQFF
NA | TRBV7-9 | 14 | CASSLAGLKGEQYF
NA | TRBV2 | 12 | CATLVGDGELFF
NA | TRBV7-2 | 14 | CASSGRWVMETQYF
NA | TRBV6-1 | 13 | CASSQAPYNEQFF
NA | TRBV20-1 | 14 | CSAAIGQPGTEAFF
NA | TRBV28 | 15 | CASSPPGASGNTIYF
NA | TRBV3-1 | 17 | CASSPQSWGKGSYGYTF
TRBD1 | TRBV28 | 13 | CASSWGQVYEQYF
NA | TRBV3-1 | 12 | CASSRLDEKLFF
NA | TRBV6-1 | 15 | CASSEGGDPTGELFF
NA | TRBV28 | 15 | CASSFMGASNQPQHF
NA | TRBV12-3/TRBV12-4 | 14 | CASTGVSRNTEAFF
NA | TRBV14 | 15 | CASSQRTSSYSEQYF
NA | TRBV6-1 | 15 | CASRVARGGGETQYF